The 8 T cell receptor beta chains below all came from one sample that was sequenced in a study of blood T cell repertoires in COVID-19. Assay used: immunoSEQ multiplex PCR; TCRdb lists only in-frame clones, some missing. The sample contains hundreds of thousands of clones, roughly 88% of which appear only once. The sample consisted of PBMCs or T cells enriched from blood (not recorded which). These receptor sequences come from a woman aged 40 to 50 with acute COVID-19.

The V and J genes are TRBV6-1 and TRBJ2-3; D is perhaps TRBD1 (6 bases). The V gene lost 2 bases and the J gene lost 2 bases, with 14 bases spanning the gap. Per germline, CDR1 MNHNS and CDR2 SASEGT. The CDR3 has 16 amino acids. The CDR3 reads CASSEWSGVVTDTQYF. CDR3 bases: TGTGCCAGCAGTGAATGGTCAGGGGTCGTCACAGATACGCAGTATTTT.

The chain carries TRBV7-9 and TRBJ2-1; 8 positions match TRBD2. Unmatched junction bases numbered 4, after V lost 1 base and J lost 2 bases. Per the germline V gene, CDR1 is SEHNR and CDR2 is FQNEAQ (reference sequence). The CDR3 is 16 residues long. The chain's CDR3 is CASSLGLAGAYNEQFF. As DNA, the CDR3 is TGTGCCAGCAGCTTAGGGCTAGCGGGCGCCTACAATGAGCAGTTCTTC.

The rearrangement joins TRBV28 to TRBJ2-2, with D possibly TRBD1 on 6 matching bases. The germline V gene has CDR1 MDHEN and CDR2 SYDVKM. CDR3 size: 13 residues. V lost 6 bases and J 4 bases, leaving 9 bases between the germline ends. The CDR3 DNA follows: TGTGCCAGCAGGCACAGGGCCACCGGGGAGCTGTTTTTT. This codes for CASRHRATGELFF.

The chain has TRBV6-4 and TRBJ2-7, with D unclear. CDR3 size: 12 residues. Looked up from germline, CDR1 is MRHNA and CDR2 is SNTAGT. V shed 5 bases and J shed 4 bases, with 9 bases lying between them. DNA of the CDR3: TGTGCCAGCAGTTCCCCTAGGTACGAGCAGTACGTC. This translates into CASSSPRYEQYV.

CDR3 residues: CASSYSTGTGNTIYF. DNA of the CDR3: TGTGCCAGCAGTTACTCGACAGGGACTGGAAACACCATATATTTT. This chain uses TRBV6-5 with TRBJ1-3; TRBD1 aligns across 7 bases. The CDR3 totals 15 residues. Per the germline V gene, CDR1 is MNHEY and CDR2 is SVGAGI. The trim removed 0 bases at V and 2 bases at J, leaving 1 base unmatched.

V is TRBV18 and J is TRBJ1-1; D remains unclear. Germline-derived CDR1 and CDR2 are KGHSH and LQKENI. Trimming removed 0 bases from V and 7 bases from J, with 12 bases in between. This CDR3 spans 14 amino acids. The CDR3 is CASSPPGQMGEAFF. The CDR3 DNA follows: TGTGCCAGCTCACCACCGGGCCAGATGGGTGAAGCTTTCTTT.

The V call is TRBV19, the J call TRBJ1-5, with D uncertain. Trimming removed 3 bases from V and 0 bases from J, with 9 bases in between. Germline values: CDR1 LNHDA, CDR2 SQIVND (reference sequence). This CDR3 has 15 amino acids. The CDR3 DNA reads TGTGCCAGTAGTATCGTCCGGGGTAGCAATCAGCCCCAGCATTTT. This codes for CASSIVRGSNQPQHF.

The chain uses TRBV28 and TRBJ2-1, with D possibly matching TRBD2 (7 bases). Per the germline V gene, CDR1 is MDHEN and CDR2 is SYDVKM. With 2 bases removed from V and 3 bases from J, the gap between germline ends came to 17 bases. The CDR3 runs 17 residues. For the CDR3, the DNA is TGTGCCAGCAGTTTAGGGGGCCGGCGGGGGATCTACAATGAGCAGTTCTTC. Its translation: CASSLGGRRGIYNEQFF.